This T cell receptor (beta chain) was profiled in a study of identical twins. Study-wide results and limits: Memory repertoires showed no such pattern, whereas abundant cord blood beta clonotypes carried fewer insertions.

Unique molecular identifiers were present on cDNA, and template switching added a universal primer site. TCRdb recomputed calls from the 5' RACE reads with MiXCR, one row per CDR3 protein. The sample lists about 340,000 distinct CDR3 sequences, roughly 12% occurring once. As regards this clonotype: No antigen is known for it.

The data also belong to a second study, concerning yellow fever vaccine responses in identical twins.

The sample was CD8+ T cells sorted from blood. The sequence came from a woman under 30 in good health.

The CDR3 loop reads CSAQTGSSYNEQFF. The CDR3 DNA reads as TGCAGTGCCCAGACGGGGAGCTCCTACAATGAGCAGTTCTTC. The rearrangement joins TRBV20-1 to TRBJ2-1, with a possible D match to TRBD2 (5 bases). The V gene lost 6 bases and the J gene lost 0 bases, with 12 bases spanning the gap. CDR1 is DFQATT and CDR2 is SNEGSKA in the germline V gene (reference sequence). The length of the CDR3 is 14 residues.